This T cell receptor (beta chain) was identified in a study of beta chain features in type 1 diabetes (dated by TCRdb to the late 2010s). About the study as a whole: Mean age, gender distribution, total cell number and subset yield were not different between patients and healthy donors. A total of 107,917,701 sorted cells were examined across all samples, and the number of cells per subset was strongly correlated with RNA yield. In the study, recently diagnosed type 1 diabetes patients and matched healthy donors were compared on the TCRB repertoires of their sorted circulating CD4+ T cell subsets. Regulatory and stem cell-like memory subsets were obtained from only 8 patients and roughly eight healthy donors, while naive and central memory subsets were obtained from all 30 or so donors.

The investigation overall reported the following: HLA sub-analyses involved small numbers of individuals, so any influence of HLA type on TCRB rearrangement remained unresolved. PCR might favor shorter templates, but patient and control samples were amplified and corrected together, so any skew would affect both groups equally. A moderate but significant shortening of TCRB CDR3 length was observed in type 1 diabetes patients in all four CD4+ subsets. At VDJ recombination sites, type 1 diabetes patients had fewer insertions and more deleted nucleotides, which implies abnormalities in thymic rearrangement. Because cDNA was sequenced instead of genomic DNA, highly expressing activated cells could be over-represented, though the groups showed no difference in activation or CD3 levels. Naive, central memory and regulatory TCRB repertoires appeared to be more alike among patients than among healthy donors.

A single peripheral blood draw of approximately 110 mL on average was collected from each donor into heparinised tubes. A BD FACSAria II and a panel including CD45RO, CCR7, CD25, CD127, CD95 and CD27 were used to sort naive, central memory, regulatory and stem cell-like memory CD4+ T cells. Purity was above 98% for every sorted population. PBMCs were isolated immediately by Lymphoprep density gradient centrifugation and stained directly without culture. So that batch effects would be minimized, each experiment stained and sorted samples in pairs, pairing one healthy donor with one patient. As regards this clone: What antigen it recognizes has not been identified. No much larger clone is present one base from it, and per-base qualities are unavailable.

From the germline V gene (reference sequence), CDR1 is MNHEY and CDR2 is SMNVEV. V was cut back by 5 bases and J by 1 base, leaving a gap of 15 bases between them. Including cysteine and phenylalanine, the CDR3 has 15 amino acids. Only the CDR3 region is kept as DNA, spanning 45 bases read in frame from base 1. All of the isolated RNA was reverse transcribed with the High Capacity cDNA Reverse Transcription Kit, so expressed TCRB transcripts were sequenced. Deep immunoSEQ sequencing was applied to naive, central memory and regulatory T cell samples, giving an average of around 3.8 million total reads per sample. After sorted cells were lysed in RLT buffer, RNA was extracted with DNase-treated RNeasy Micro or Mini kits, with the choice depending on cell number. To prevent cross-contamination, every cell subset was processed on its own, while patient and healthy donor samples were processed together. Using the immunoSEQ multiplex PCR, TCRB sequences were amplified from cDNA into 87-bp fragments spanning the CDR3 region. The amplicons were sequenced using the Illumina HiSeq platform. In the paper's pipeline: PCR bias was corrected computationally using synthetic template baselines, and reads within Hamming distance 2 were collapsed, with unmergeable singletons discarded. Reads were aligned against IMGT to assign V, D and J genes, CDR3 length and insertions or deletions at six rearrangement sites. Within each subset, clonotype counts were normalized to sorted cell number, and only after that were true diversity and Gini coefficients computed with the tcR R package. Repertoire sharing was quantified using the overlap coefficient calculated on TCRB nucleotide sequences. As a proxy for the pre-selection repertoire, out-of-frame TCRB sequences from naive cells were analyzed. TCRdb obtained this table from immuneACCESS and retained in-frame rearrangements with V and J assigned. These tables miss some clones; where compared with another copy, unresolved V genes account for less than half of the shortfall, and the remainder is unexplained. Clone size and V and J calls were adopted from that table, with D and trimming inferred from the DNA. In this sample the table shows 250,000 or so clones, roughly two thirds of which occur a single time. Together, the top ten hold 0.053% of the sample.

In this chain, TRBV27 is recombined with TRBJ2-7; a tentative D match to TRBD2 spans 6 bases. Sequencing used naive CD4+ T cells from blood. The meaning of the sample's cell subset or site label: true naive CD4+ T cells. The clonotype comes from a man aged 25 to 45 in good health. In nucleotide form, the sequence is TGTGCCAGCAGTCCACGACTAGTGGGGTCCTACGAGCAGTACTTC. It translates as CASSPRLVGSYEQYF.